The clone carrying this T cell receptor beta chain was counted a few times. Its target is unknown. After 5'RACE with constant-segment primers, TCR alpha and TCR beta cDNA libraries carrying sample barcodes and UMIs were obtained. TCRdb ran MiXCR on the 5' RACE reads and lists one entry per CDR3 protein. This table has about 58,000 distinct CDR3 sequences, roughly a quarter appearing once. The data derive from a study of T-cell memory formation after mild COVID-19. Study-wide background: The TCR clusters were mostly specific to one donor. The study's findings and limits: Nothing confirmed that second-wave clones peaking on day 37 were specific for SARS-CoV-2.

This CDR3 region has 15 residues. Trimming took 5 bases from V and 4 from J; bases not matched to a gene: 8. This receptor was obtained from a man aged 18-30 years who had mild COVID-19 (a few samples of this study predate the infection). Cell type and time point are not known. The sample was PBMCs or a T cell subset sorted from them (not recorded which). The genes are TRBV6-7 and TRBJ2-7; 10 bases agree with TRBD1. TRBV6-7 is sorted into the ORF group, with uncertain function. This CDR3 reads CASSTRDRGEYEQYF. CDR3 DNA sequence: TGTGCCAGCAGTACCCGGGACAGGGGAGAATACGAGCAGTACTTC.